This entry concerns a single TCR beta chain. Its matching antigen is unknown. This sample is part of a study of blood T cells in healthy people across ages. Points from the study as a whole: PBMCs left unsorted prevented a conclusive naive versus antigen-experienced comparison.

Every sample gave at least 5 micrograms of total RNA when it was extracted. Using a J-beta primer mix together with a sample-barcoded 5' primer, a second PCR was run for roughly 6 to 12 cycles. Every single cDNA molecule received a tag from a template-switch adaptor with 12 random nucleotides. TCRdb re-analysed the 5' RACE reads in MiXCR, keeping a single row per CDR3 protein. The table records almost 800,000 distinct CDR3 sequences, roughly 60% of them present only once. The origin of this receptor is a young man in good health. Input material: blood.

CDR3 residues: CASSQDWDGANYGYTF. CDR3 bases: TGTGCCAGCAGCCAAGATTGGGACGGAGCTAACTATGGCTACACCTTC. The V call is TRBV14, the J call TRBJ1-2; tentative D call: TRBD1 (5 bases). This CDR3 is built from 16 residues. From germline, CDR1 is SGHDN and CDR2 FVKESK. With 0 bases removed from V and 0 bases from J, the gap between germline ends came to 11 bases. Full variable domain (rest looked up from reference TRBV14 and TRBJ1-2): EAGVTQFPSHSVIEKGQTVTLRCDPISGHDNLYWYRRVMGKEIKFLLHFVKESKQDESGMPNNRFLAERTGGTYSTLKVQPAELEDSGVYFCASSQDWDGANYGYTFGSGTRLTVV.